Included here is one T cell receptor beta chain sequence, with context. This sample was taken from a study of OX40 agonist ivuxolimab in advanced cancers. Systemic immunosuppression or autoimmune disease history was grounds to exclude patients. Deletions cut 4 bases from V and 6 bases from J, with 6 bases between. The CDR3 contains 11 residues. CDR1 is SNHLY and CDR2 is FYNNEI in the germline V gene. Method: immunoSEQ multiplex PCR; TCRdb's copy keeps in-frame clones and lacks some. The sample lists tens of thousands of clones, approximately 83% occurring once. The sequence was collected from an adult with an advanced solid tumor such as melanoma, head and neck, liver or kidney cancer. The sequencing used CD4+ or CD8+ T cells sorted from blood, collected in a trial of the OX40 agonist ivuxolimab. This sequence joins TRBV2 and TRBJ1-1; D gene uncertain. This chain's CDR3 is CASSGGPEAFF. The CDR3 DNA sequence: TGTGCCAGCAGTGGAGGGCCTGAAGCTTTCTTT.